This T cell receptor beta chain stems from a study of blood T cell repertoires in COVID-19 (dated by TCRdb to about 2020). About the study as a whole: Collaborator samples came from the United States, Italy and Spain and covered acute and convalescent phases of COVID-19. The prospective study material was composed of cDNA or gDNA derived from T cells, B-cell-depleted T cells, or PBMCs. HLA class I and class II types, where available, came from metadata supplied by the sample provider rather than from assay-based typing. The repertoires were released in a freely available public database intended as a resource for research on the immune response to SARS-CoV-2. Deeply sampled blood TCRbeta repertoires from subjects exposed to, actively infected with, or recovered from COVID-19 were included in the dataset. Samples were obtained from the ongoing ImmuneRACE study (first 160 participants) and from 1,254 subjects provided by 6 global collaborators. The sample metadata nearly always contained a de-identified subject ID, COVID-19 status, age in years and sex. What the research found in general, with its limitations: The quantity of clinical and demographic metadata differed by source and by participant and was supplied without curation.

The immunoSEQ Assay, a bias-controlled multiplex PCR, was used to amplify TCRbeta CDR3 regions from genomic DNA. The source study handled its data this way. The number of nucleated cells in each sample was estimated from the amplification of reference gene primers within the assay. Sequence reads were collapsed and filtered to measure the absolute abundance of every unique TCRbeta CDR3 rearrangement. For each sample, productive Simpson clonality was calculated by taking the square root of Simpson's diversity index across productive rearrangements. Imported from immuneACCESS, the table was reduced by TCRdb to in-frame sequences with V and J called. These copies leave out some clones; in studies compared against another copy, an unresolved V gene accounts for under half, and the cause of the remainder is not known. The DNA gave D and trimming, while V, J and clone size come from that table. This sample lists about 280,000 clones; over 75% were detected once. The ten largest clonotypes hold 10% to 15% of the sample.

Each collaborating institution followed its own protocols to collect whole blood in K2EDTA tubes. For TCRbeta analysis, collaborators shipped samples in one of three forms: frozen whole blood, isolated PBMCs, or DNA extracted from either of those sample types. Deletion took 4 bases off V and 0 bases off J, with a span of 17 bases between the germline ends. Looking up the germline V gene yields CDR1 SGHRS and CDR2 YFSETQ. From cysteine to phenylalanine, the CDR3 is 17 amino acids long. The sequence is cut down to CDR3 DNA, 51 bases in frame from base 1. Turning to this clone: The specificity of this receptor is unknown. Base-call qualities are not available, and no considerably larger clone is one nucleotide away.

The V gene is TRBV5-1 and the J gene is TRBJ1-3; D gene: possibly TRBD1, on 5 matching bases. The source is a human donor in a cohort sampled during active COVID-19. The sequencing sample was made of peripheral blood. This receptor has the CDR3 CASSTSGGLSSGNTIYF. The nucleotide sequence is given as TGCGCCAGCAGCACGTCCGGGGGTCTCAGCTCTGGAAACACCATATATTTT.